Listed here are 8 T cell receptor beta chains from one sample, sequenced in a study of T cell responses to AZD1222 COVID-19 vaccine. TCRdb keeps only in-frame clones here, not all; method: immunoSEQ multiplex PCR. The sample records some 150,000 clones, 92% being singletons. The sample in question was peripheral blood, obtained 28 days after the second AZD1222 dose. The receptor set was obtained from an adult who received the AZD1222 COVID-19 vaccine.

The chain carries TRBV25-1 and TRBJ1-4; no firm D call. This CDR3 region has 12 residues. The germline V and J ends were trimmed by 4 bases and 4 bases, with 4 bases remaining between them. Germline V gene data show CDR1 as MGHDK and CDR2 as SYGVNS. The CDR3 reads CASSGGNEKLFF. In DNA, the CDR3 is TGTGCCAGCAGTGGTGGTAATGAAAAACTGTTTTTT. The variable domain in full, with the rest retrieved from reference TRBV25-1 and TRBJ1-4, is EADIYQTPRYLVIGTGKKITLECSQTMGHDKMYWYQQDPGMELHLIHYSYGVNSTEKGDLSSESTVSRIRTEHFPLTLESARPSHTSQYLCASSGGNEKLFFGSGTQLSVL.

The chain is built from TRBV18 and TRBJ2-7; TRBD1 or TRBD2 may be the D gene (5 bases each). The CDR3 sequence is 14 residues long. V lost 8 bases to trimming and J lost 6 bases, with 20 bases between them. Germline-derived CDR1 and CDR2 are KGHSH and LQKENI. The CDR3 here is CASTDLPGRGEQYF. For the CDR3, the DNA is TGTGCCAGCACGGATCTCCCGGGACGGGGCGAGCAGTACTTC.

The chain carries TRBV18 and TRBJ1-5; D perhaps matches TRBD1 (6 bases). The V gene's germline CDR1 is KGHSH and CDR2 LQKENI. The CDR3 extends over 17 amino acids. Trimming removed 3 bases from V and 0 bases from J, with 15 bases in between. The CDR3 coding sequence is TGTGCCAGCTCACCGTCTGGGGGCGGTTTTAGCAATCAGCCCCAGCATTTT. Amino acids: CASSPSGGGFSNQPQHF.

Only a few counts were recorded for this clone. The chain carries TRBV18 and TRBJ1-5; D gene uncertain. V was pared by 5 bases and J by 0 bases, with 14 bases between. The germline CDR1 and CDR2 sequences are KGHSH and LQKENI. The CDR3 is made up of 16 amino acids. As DNA, the CDR3 is TGTGCCAGCTCATCAAACGCAGGTTATAGCAATCAGCCCCAGCATTTT. Translating it yields CASSSNAGYSNQPQHF.

The chain is built from TRBV10-3 and TRBJ1-2; D call uncertain. This CDR3 comprises 13 residues. Per the germline V gene, CDR1 is ENHRY and CDR2 is SYGVKD. V gave up 3 bases and J gave up 4 bases, with 9 bases separating them. The CDR3 here is CAISDGLLYGYTF. The CDR3 bases are TGTGCCATCAGTGATGGCCTCCTCTATGGCTACACCTTC.

As DNA, the CDR3 is TGTGCCAGCAGCGTAGGGCAGCTGAACACTGAAGCTTTCTTT. This translates into CASSVGQLNTEAFF. V is TRBV9 and J is TRBJ1-1; no firm D call. The CDR3 runs to 14 residues. Looked up from germline, CDR1 is SGDLS and CDR2 is YYNGEE. V shed 0 bases and J shed 0 bases, with 6 bases lying between them.

The rearrangement joins TRBV5-1 to TRBJ2-2; no clear D gene. Looked up from germline, CDR1 is SGHRS and CDR2 is YFSETQ. The CDR3 loop spans 17 amino acids. V was pared by 2 bases and J by 3 bases, with 17 bases between. The CDR3 sequence is CASSFRTARAYTGELFF. The CDR3 DNA sequence: TGCGCCAGCAGCTTTCGGACGGCTAGGGCATACACCGGGGAGCTGTTTTTT.

This rearrangement joins TRBV18 to TRBJ1-5, with a possible D match to TRBD1 (5 bases). Trimming took 1 base from V and 7 from J, leaving 17 bases between them. CDR1 is KGHSH, CDR2 LQKENI, per germline. This CDR3 comprises 16 residues. CDR3 bases: TGTGCCAGCTCACCACTCGGGCAGGGAACTAACCAGCCCCAGCATTTT. It specifies CASSPLGQGTNQPQHF.